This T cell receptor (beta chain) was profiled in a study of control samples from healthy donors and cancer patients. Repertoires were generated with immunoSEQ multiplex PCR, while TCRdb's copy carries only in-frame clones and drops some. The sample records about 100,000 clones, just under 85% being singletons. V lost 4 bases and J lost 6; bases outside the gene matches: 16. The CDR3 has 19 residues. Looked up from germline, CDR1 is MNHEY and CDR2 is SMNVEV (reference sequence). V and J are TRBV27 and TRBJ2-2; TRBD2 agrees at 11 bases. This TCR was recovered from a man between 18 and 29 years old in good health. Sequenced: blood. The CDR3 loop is CASSSDRLVAGGPSGELFF. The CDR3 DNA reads TGTGCCAGCAGTTCCGACCGCCTTGTAGCGGGGGGGCCATCCGGGGAGCTGTTTTTT.